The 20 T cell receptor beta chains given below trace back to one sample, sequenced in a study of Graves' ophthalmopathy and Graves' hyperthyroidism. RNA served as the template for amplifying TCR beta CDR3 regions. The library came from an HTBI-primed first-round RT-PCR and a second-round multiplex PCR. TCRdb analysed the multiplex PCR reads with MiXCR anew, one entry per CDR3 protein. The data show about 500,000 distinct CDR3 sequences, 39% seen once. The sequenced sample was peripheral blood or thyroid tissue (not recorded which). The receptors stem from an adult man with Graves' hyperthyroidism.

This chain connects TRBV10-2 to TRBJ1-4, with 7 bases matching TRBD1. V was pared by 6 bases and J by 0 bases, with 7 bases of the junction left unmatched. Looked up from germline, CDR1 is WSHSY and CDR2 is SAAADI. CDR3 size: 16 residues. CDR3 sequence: CASRSPGTATNEKLFF. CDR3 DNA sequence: TGCGCCAGCAGATCTCCCGGGACAGCAACTAATGAAAAACTGTTTTTT.

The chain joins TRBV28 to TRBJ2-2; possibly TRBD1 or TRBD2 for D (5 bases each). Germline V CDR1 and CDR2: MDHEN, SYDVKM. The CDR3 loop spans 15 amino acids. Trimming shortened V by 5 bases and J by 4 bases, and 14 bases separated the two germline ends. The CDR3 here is CASSPPGPLTGELFF. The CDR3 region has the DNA TGTGCCAGCAGTCCTCCGGGACCGCTCACCGGGGAGCTGTTTTTT.

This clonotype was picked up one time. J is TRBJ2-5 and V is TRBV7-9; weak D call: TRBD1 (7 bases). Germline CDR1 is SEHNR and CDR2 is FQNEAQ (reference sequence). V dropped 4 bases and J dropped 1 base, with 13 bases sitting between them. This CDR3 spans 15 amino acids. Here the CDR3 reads CASSWAGGLQETQYF. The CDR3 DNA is TGTGCCAGCAGCTGGGCAGGGGGACTCCAAGAGACCCAGTACTTC.

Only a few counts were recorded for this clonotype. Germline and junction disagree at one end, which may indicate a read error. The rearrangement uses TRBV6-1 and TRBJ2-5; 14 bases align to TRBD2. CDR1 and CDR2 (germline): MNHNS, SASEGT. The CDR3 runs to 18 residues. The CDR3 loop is CTSSPIAGTSGRGETQYF. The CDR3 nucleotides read TGTACCAGCAGTCCCATTGCCGGGACTAGCGGGAGAGGAGAGACCCAGTACTTC.

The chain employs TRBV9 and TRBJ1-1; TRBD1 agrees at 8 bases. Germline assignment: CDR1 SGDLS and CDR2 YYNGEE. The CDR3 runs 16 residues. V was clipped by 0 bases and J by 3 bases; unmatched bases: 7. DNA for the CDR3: TGTGCCAGCAGCGTAGGAGGGACAGGACAGGACACTGAAGCTTTCTTT. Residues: CASSVGGTGQDTEAFF.

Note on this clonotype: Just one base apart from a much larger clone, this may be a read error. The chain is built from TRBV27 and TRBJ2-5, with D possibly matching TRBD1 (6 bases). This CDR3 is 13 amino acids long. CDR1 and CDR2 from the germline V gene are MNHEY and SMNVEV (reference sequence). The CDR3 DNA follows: TGTGCCAGCAGGGGACACAACCAAGAGTCCCAGTACTTC. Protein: CASRGHNQESQYF.

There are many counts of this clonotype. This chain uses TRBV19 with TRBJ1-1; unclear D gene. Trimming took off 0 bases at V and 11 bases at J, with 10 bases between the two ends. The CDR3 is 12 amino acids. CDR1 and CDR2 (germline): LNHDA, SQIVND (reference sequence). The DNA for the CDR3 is TGTGCCAGTAGTATAGATCCGCGGGAGGCTTTCTTT. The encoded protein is CASSIDPREAFF.

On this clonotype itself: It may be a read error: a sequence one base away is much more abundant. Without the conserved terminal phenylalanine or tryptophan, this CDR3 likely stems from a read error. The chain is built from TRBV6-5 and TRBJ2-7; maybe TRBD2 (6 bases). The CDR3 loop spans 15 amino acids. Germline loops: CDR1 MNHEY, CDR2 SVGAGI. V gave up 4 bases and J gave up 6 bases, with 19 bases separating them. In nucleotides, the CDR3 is TGTGCCAGCAGTTCGCGGGACGGTGAGCTCGGCGAGCAGTACTCC. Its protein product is CASSSRDGELGEQYS.

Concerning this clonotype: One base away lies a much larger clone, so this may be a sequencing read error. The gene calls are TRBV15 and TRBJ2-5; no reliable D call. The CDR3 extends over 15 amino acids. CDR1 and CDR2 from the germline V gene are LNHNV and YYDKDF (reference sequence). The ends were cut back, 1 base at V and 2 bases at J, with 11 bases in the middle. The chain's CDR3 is CATSRGDGVQETQYF. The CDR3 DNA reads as TGTGCCACCAGCAGAGGGGATGGCGTACAAGAGACCCAGTACTTC. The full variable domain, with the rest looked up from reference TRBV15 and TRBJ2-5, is DAMVIQNPRYQVTQFGKPVTLSCSQTLNHNVMYWYQQKSSQAPKLLFHYYDKDFNNEADTPDNFQSRRPNTSFCFLDIRSPGLGDTAMYLCATSRGDGVQETQYFGPGTRLLVL.

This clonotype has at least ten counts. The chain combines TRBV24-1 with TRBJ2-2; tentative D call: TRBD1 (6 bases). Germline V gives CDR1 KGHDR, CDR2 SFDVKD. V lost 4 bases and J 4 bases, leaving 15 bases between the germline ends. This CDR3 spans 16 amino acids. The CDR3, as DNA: TGTGCCACCAGTGACTCCTACAGGGTTAGCACCGGGGAGCTGTTTTTT. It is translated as CATSDSYRVSTGELFF.

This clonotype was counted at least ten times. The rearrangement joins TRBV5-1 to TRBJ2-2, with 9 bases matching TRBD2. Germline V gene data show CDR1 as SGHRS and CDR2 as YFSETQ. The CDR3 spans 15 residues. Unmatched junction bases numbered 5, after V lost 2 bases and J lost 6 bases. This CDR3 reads CASSFSGRRAGELFF. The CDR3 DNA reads TGCGCCAGCAGCTTTAGCGGGAGAAGGGCCGGGGAGCTGTTTTTT.

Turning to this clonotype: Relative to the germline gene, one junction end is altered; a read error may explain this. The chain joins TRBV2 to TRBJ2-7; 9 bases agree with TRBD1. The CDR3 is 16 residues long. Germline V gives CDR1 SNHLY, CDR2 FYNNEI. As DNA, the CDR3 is TGTGCCACCAGTGAAGCACCGGGACAGGGCCGCCACGAGCAGTACTTC. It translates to CATSEAPGQGRHEQYF. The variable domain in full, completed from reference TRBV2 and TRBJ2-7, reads EPEVTQTPSHQVTQMGQEVILRCVPISNHLYFYWYRQILGQKVEFLVSFYNNEISEKSEIFDDQFSVERPDGSNFTLKIRSTKLEDSAMYFCATSEAPGQGRHEQYFGPGTRLTVT.

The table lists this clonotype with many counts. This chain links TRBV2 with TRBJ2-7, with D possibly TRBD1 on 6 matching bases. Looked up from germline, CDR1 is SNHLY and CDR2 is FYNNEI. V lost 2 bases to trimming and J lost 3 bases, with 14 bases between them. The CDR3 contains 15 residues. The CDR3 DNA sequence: TGTGCCAGCAGTGAACCCTTCAGACAGGTCTACGAGCAGTACTTC. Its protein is CASSEPFRQVYEQYF. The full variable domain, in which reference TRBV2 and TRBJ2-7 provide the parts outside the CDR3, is EPEVTQTPSHQVTQMGQEVILRCVPISNHLYFYWYRQILGQKVEFLVSFYNNEISEKSEIFDDQFSVERPDGSNFTLKIRSTKLEDSAMYFCASSEPFRQVYEQYFGPGTRLTVT.

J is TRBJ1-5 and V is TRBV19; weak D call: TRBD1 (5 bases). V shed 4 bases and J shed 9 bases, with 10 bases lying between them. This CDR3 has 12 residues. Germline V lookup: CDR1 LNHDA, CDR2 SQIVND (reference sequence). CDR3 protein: CASSKLGGPQHF. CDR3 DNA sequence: TGTGCCAGTAGTAAATTGGGGGGGCCCCAGCATTTT. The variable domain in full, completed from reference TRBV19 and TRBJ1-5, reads DGGITQSPKYLFRKEGQNVTLSCEQNLNHDAMYWYRQDPGQGLRLIYYSQIVNDFQKGDIAEGYSVSREKKESFPLTVTSAQKNPTAFYLCASSKLGGPQHFGDGTRLSIL.

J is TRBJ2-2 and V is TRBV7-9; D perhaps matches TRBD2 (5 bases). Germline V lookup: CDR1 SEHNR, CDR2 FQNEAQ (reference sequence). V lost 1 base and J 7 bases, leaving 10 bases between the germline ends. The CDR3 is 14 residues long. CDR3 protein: CASSLGLGSGELFF. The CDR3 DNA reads TGTGCCAGCAGCTTAGGGCTTGGGAGCGGGGAGCTGTTTTTT.

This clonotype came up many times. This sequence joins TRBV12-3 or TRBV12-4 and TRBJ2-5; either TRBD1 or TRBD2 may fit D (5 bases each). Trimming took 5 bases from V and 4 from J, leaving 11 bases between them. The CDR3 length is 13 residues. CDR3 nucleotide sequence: TGTGCCAGCAGTCGGGACGTGGCAGAGACCCAGTACTTC. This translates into CASSRDVAETQYF.

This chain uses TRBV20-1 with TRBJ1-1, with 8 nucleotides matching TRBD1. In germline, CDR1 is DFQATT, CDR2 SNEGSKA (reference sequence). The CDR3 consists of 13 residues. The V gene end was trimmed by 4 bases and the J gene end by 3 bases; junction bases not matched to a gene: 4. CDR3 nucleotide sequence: TGCAGTGCTAAGGTGGGACAGGACACTGAAGCTTTCTTT. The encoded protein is CSAKVGQDTEAFF.

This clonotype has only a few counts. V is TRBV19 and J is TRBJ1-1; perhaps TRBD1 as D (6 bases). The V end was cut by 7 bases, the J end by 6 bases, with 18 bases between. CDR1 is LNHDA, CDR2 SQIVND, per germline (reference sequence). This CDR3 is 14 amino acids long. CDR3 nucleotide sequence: TGTGCCAGTAACGAACAGGGACGAGGGGCTGAAGCTTTCTTT. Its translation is CASNEQGRGAEAFF.

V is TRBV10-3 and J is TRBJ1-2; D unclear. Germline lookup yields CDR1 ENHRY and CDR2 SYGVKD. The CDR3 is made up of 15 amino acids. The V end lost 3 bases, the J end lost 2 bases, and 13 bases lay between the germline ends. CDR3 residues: CAISDPREGNYGYTF. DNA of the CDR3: TGTGCCATCAGTGACCCCCGGGAAGGGAACTATGGCTACACCTTC.

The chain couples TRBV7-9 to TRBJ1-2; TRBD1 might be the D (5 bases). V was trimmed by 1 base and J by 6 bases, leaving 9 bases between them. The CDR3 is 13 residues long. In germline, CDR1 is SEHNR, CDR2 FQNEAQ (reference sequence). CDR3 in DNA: TGTGCCAGCAGCTTAGATGGGGGTCATGGCTACACCTTC. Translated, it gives CASSLDGGHGYTF.